These T cell receptor beta chains were read from a single sample in a study of cytomegalovirus exposure and HLA in healthy donors. Assay: immunoSEQ multiplex PCR; the TCRdb copy retains only in-frame clones and omits some. The profile covers 100,000 to 150,000 clones, with 83% appearing a single time and around 20% taken by the ten largest. Sequencing was carried out using PBMCs. All receptors come from a man between 18 and 35 years old in good health and CMV-seropositive. Each CDR3 is given with its conserved first and last residue. Each record gives: V gene, D gene, clone size, J gene, CDR3 protein, CDR3 DNA. A D gene is named only where the DNA matches it firmly. Clone size is given for some rows only: seen once, a few or many times, or a class if the clone is expanded.

TRBV6-1	-	-	TRBJ1-1	CASSEYRGLAFF	TGTGCCAGCAGTGAATATAGGGGGTTGGCTTTCTTT
TRBV6-5	TRBD1	once	TRBJ1-2	CASSLGQGVRGYTF	TGTGCCAGCAGTCTCGGACAGGGGGTACGTGGCTACACCTTC
TRBV7-9	TRBD1	-	TRBJ2-7	CASSFSYRGDGQYF	TGTGCCAGCAGCTTTTCGTACAGGGGAGACGGGCAGTACTTC
TRBV5-6	-	few	TRBJ1-3	CASSGAGDTIYF	TGTGCCAGCAGCGGAGCGGGAGACACCATATATTTT
TRBV11-3	TRBD1	-	TRBJ2-1	CASSFRDRPYNEQFF	TGTGCCAGCAGCTTCCGGGACAGGCCTTACAATGAGCAGTTCTTC
TRBV30	-	-	TRBJ2-6	CAWSVDSSSSGANVLTF	TGTGCCTGGAGTGTAGACAGTTCCTCCTCTGGGGCCAACGTCCTGACTTTC
TRBV6-5	-	-	TRBJ2-7	CASSYEGAYEQYF	TGTGCCAGCAGTTACGAAGGGGCCTACGAGCAGTACTTC
TRBV6-1	TRBD2	-	TRBJ2-5	CASARGISQETQYF	TGTGCCAGCGCGCGGGGGATTAGTCAGGAGACCCAGTACTTC
TRBV9	-	-	TRBJ2-3	CASSVGYPDTQYF	TGTGCCAGCAGCGTAGGCTATCCAGATACGCAGTATTTT
TRBV27	-	-	TRBJ1-5	CASSLFWGGNQPQHF	TGTGCCAGCAGTTTATTTTGGGGGGGCAATCAGCCCCAGCATTTT
TRBV6-6	TRBD1	-	TRBJ2-7	CASSYLGTVSYEQYF	TGTGCCAGCAGTTACCTGGGGACAGTCTCCTACGAGCAGTACTTC
TRBV19	-	once	TRBJ1-1	CASSMTPNTEAFF	TGTGCCAGTAGCATGACACCGAACACTGAAGCTTTCTTT